A selection of T cell receptor beta chains follows, all from one sample in a study of regulatory T cells in long-lasting Graves disease. TCRdb called the multiplex PCR reads again in MiXCR, with one record for every CDR3 protein. The sample carries roughly 470,000 distinct CDR3 sequences, about 20% recorded once. This specimen consisted of peripheral blood mononuclear cells (PBMCs), obtained when the disease was refractory, from a patient treated with antithyroid drugs. Every receptor here comes from a female donor with Graves disease. The CDR3 runs from the conserved cysteine through the conserved F or W.

V gene: TRBV28
CDR3 protein: CASSLRGMKTQYF

V gene: TRBV20-1
CDR3 protein: CSARNRYRNTEAFF

V gene: TRBV27
CDR3 protein: CASSPGDSAYEQYF

V gene: TRBV18
CDR3 protein: CASSVQGDQPQHF

V gene: TRBV10-3
CDR3 protein: CAISARQGMGQPQHF

V gene: TRBV12-3/TRBV12-4
CDR3 protein: CASSSRDTYQPQHF

V gene: TRBV7-9
CDR3 protein: CASRARQGAWNTEAFF

V gene: TRBV11-2
CDR3 protein: CASSWGQFYGYTF

V gene: TRBV2
CDR3 protein: CASSEALTPLSGNTIYF

V gene: TRBV20-1
CDR3 protein: CSARALDRGAGTQYF

V gene: TRBV28
CDR3 protein: CASSSDPDGISSYEQYF

V gene: TRBV30
CDR3 protein: CAWSSLAGVIGETQYF

V gene: TRBV28
CDR3 protein: CASRGRVAGAYEQYF

V gene: TRBV12-3/TRBV12-4
CDR3 protein: CASRSRTGFGEQYF

V gene: TRBV2
CDR3 protein: CASRGDTGELFF

V gene: TRBV2
CDR3 protein: CASSRSSNEKLFF

V gene: TRBV9
CDR3 protein: CASSPSGLVDEQYF

V gene: TRBV28
CDR3 protein: CASSFSPSYEQYF

V gene: TRBV11-3
CDR3 protein: CASSQSSGYNEQFF

V gene: TRBV28
CDR3 protein: CASKEDLYGYTF

V gene: TRBV5-1
CDR3 protein: CASSLQGINEQFF

V gene: TRBV5-1
CDR3 protein: CASSLDSSFLAVEQYF

V gene: TRBV4-2
CDR3 protein: CASSQLGPGLAGSGANVLTF

V gene: TRBV14
CDR3 protein: CASSLGHNTGELFF

V gene: TRBV9
CDR3 protein: CASSVTPNTEAFF

V gene: TRBV7-9
CDR3 protein: CASSSRTSGRKLRSSYEQYF

V gene: TRBV27
CDR3 protein: CASRTGPGYGYTF

V gene: TRBV13
CDR3 protein: CAGSPDSSYEQYF

V gene: TRBV9
CDR3 protein: CASSSRWGGHNEQFF

V gene: TRBV28
CDR3 protein: CASSPPEPGRSYEQYF

V gene: TRBV4-1
CDR3 protein: CASSRFGATDLYGYTF

V gene: TRBV6-1
CDR3 protein: CASSDSVALGLGEQYF

V gene: TRBV20-1
CDR3 protein: CSARDWSGRAIYEQYF

V gene: TRBV13
CDR3 protein: CASSSPTTNYEQYF

V gene: TRBV27
CDR3 protein: CASSLSSGGLSYEQYF

V gene: TRBV6-1
CDR3 protein: CASSEPWTGTGTEAFF